This T cell receptor (beta chain) is drawn from a study of T cells in localized non-small cell lung cancer. Findings of the study overall: Uninvolved adjacent lung, not tumor, had the highest T cell clonality. Only one tumor region was sequenced, so heterogeneity remains possible. Adjacent lung exhibited a median of about 50 among the 100 most abundant tumor clones.

Repertoires were generated with immunoSEQ multiplex PCR, while TCRdb's copy carries only in-frame clones and drops some. Of over 6,000 clones listed, over 14% were seen once; the top ten hold more than 4.5%. The CDR3 is 16 amino acids. This clone has at least ten counts. The antigen remains unidentified. This material consisted of normal lung tissue next to the tumor, taken before any cancer treatment. The sequence was collected from a male donor at least 60 years old with stage II squamous cell lung carcinoma. This sequence joins TRBV7-5 and TRBJ1-2; the tabulated D call, TRBD1, remains unverified against the DNA. TRBV7-5 is designated a pseudogene. DNA of the CDR3: TGTGCCAGCAGCTCTAACCGGGACAGGGGCCGTGGGGGCTACACCTTC. Translating gives CASSSNRDRGRGGYTF.